This T cell receptor beta chain was identified in a study of shared clonotypes between healthy human individuals. Genomic DNA per cell subset filled all wells of several immunoSEQ plates. Produced via immunoSEQ multiplex PCR; TCRdb's table is partial and in-frame only. This repertoire shows some 2 million clones, roughly 94% found once; its top ten account for 0.1% to 0.15%. Study results and limitations: Shared clonotypes across all four donors exceeded non-shared ones in generation probability.

On this clone itself: The antigen remains undetermined.

Unmatched junction bases numbered 1, after V lost 5 bases and J lost 7 bases. There are 11 residues in the CDR3. Germline values: CDR1 GTSNPN, CDR2 SVGIG (reference sequence). The sequence came from a man younger than 35 in good health. Sequencing used naive CD4+ T cells sorted from blood. Subset indicated: CD45RA+ positively selected. The gene calls are TRBV30 and TRBJ2-7, with 11 nucleotides matching TRBD2. CDR3 in DNA: TGTGCCTGGGGACTAGCGGGTGAGCAGTACTTC. It translates to CAWGLAGEQYF.